These 20 T cell receptor beta chains were all obtained from the same sample, sequenced in a study of post-analysis software for immune sequencing data. Researchers reported that TCR beta cDNA libraries carried unique molecular identifiers. TCRdb re-called the PCR reads with MiXCR, one entry per CDR3 protein. The sample lists some 690,000 distinct CDR3 sequences; 30% were seen once. Study conclusions and caveats: About 5 TRBV segments occurring more often in patients than controls included TRBV5-6, TRBV5-1 and TRBV20-1.

The antigens of these receptors remain unknown. Sequenced input: blood. These receptors were obtained from a girl aged 10-17 years with multiple sclerosis.

The table lists this clonotype with a few counts. The chain links TRBV20-1 to TRBJ2-3, with D possibly being TRBD2 (5 bases). The CDR3 runs 15 residues. V was clipped by 3 bases and J by 2 bases, with 15 bases between them. CDR1 is DFQATT, CDR2 SNEGSKA, per germline (reference sequence). The CDR3 sequence is CSAREPTGNTDTQYF. The CDR3 DNA is TGCAGTGCTAGGGAGCCAACGGGAAACACAGATACGCAGTATTTT.

This clonotype came up a few times. The V call is TRBV2, the J call TRBJ2-1, with D possibly TRBD2 on 6 matching bases. Looked up from germline, CDR1 is SNHLY and CDR2 is FYNNEI. The CDR3 has 13 residues. V lost 10 bases to trimming and J lost 10 bases, with 20 bases between them. CDR3 loop: CANMEGPVGEQFF. The CDR3 DNA follows: TGTGCCAACATGGAGGGTCCCGTGGGGGAGCAGTTCTTC.

The genes are TRBV20-1 and TRBJ2-5; D may match TRBD1 or TRBD2 (5 bases each). The J call could be wrong; TRBJ2-7 is a better fit for the DNA end. The CDR3 totals 12 residues. Germline loops: CDR1 DFQATT, CDR2 SNEGSKA (reference sequence). This CDR3 is CSAIGGAGEQYF. Written as DNA, the CDR3 is TGCAGTGCTATTGGTGGGGCGGGCGAGCAGTACTTC.

V usage is TRBV7-2 and J usage is TRBJ2-1, with TRBD2 identical over 10 bases. Trimming at V came to 4 bases and at J to 10 bases, leaving 13 bases not matched to a gene. The CDR3 loop spans 16 amino acids. Per the germline V gene, CDR1 is SGHTA and CDR2 is FQGNSA. This CDR3 is CASSSYPSGGPREQFF. CDR3 nucleotides: TGTGCCAGCAGCTCCTACCCTAGCGGGGGACCCAGGGAGCAGTTCTTC.

Here the CDR3 DNA reads TGCGCCAGCAGCTTGGATGTGGGGGCTCTCACTGAAGCTTTCTTT. It is translated as CASSLDVGALTEAFF. The chain recombines TRBV5-1 with TRBJ1-1; weak D call: TRBD1 (6 bases). The CDR3 extends over 15 amino acids. The germline gives CDR1 SGHRS, CDR2 YFSETQ. The germline V and J ends were trimmed by 0 bases and 4 bases, with 13 bases remaining between them.

This clonotype showed up many times. This chain links TRBV27 with TRBJ2-7, with D unresolved. Trimming cost V 5 bases and J 3 bases, with 11 bases left between them. Germline CDR1 is MNHEY and CDR2 is SMNVEV (reference sequence). CDR3 length: 13 residues. The CDR3 sequence: CASSLGEVYEQYF. The CDR3 nucleotides are TGTGCCAGCAGTCTGGGTGAAGTCTACGAGCAGTACTTC.

This rearrangement joins TRBV3-1 to TRBJ1-2, with 9 positions matching TRBD1. There are 14 residues in the CDR3. Germline lookup yields CDR1 LGHDT and CDR2 YNNKEL (reference sequence). Unmatched junction bases numbered 5, after V lost 4 bases and J lost 5 bases. The CDR3 sequence is CASSRGTGSYGYTF. The CDR3 DNA reads TGTGCCAGCAGCCGCGGGACAGGGAGTTATGGCTACACCTTC. Using reference TRBV3-1 and TRBJ1-2 for the parts outside the CDR3, the full variable domain is DTAVSQTPKYLVTQMGNDKSIKCEQNLGHDTMYWYKQDSKKFLKIMFSYNNKELIINETVPNRFSPKSPDKAHLNLHINSLELGDSAVYFCASSRGTGSYGYTFGSGTRLTVV.

The sample holds many counts of this clonotype. V and J are TRBV6-5 and TRBJ2-1, with unresolved D. This CDR3 spans 11 amino acids. Germline CDR1 is MNHEY and CDR2 is SVGAGI. Deletions cut 8 bases from V and 9 bases from J, with 11 bases between. Here the CDR3 reads CASAVYGEQFF. DNA of the CDR3: TGTGCCAGCGCCGTCTATGGTGAGCAGTTCTTC.

This clonotype has a handful of counts. The chain joins TRBV20-1 to TRBJ2-7; weak D call: TRBD2 (12 bases). CDR3 length: 20 residues. CDR1 and CDR2 from the germline V gene are DFQATT and SNEGSKA (reference sequence). The ends were cut back, 6 bases at V and 4 bases at J, with 37 bases in the middle. CDR3 sequence (DNA): TGCAGTGCCCATGGACAGGGGGCGATATTGGAGACTAGCGGGAGATACGAGCAGTACTTC. Encoded protein: CSAHGQGAILETSGRYEQYF.

The chain is built from TRBV27 and TRBJ1-4; possibly TRBD1 for D (5 bases). Germline V gene sequence: CDR1 MNHEY, CDR2 SMNVEV (reference sequence). The CDR3 has 13 residues. V was shortened by 3 bases and J by 14 bases, with 16 bases between the two germline ends. CDR3 loop: CASSFGTGLGLFF. In DNA form, the CDR3 reads TGTGCCAGCAGTTTTGGGACGGGCCTTGGGCTGTTTTTT.

The J gene is TRBJ2-3, the V gene TRBV28, with TRBD1 identical over 8 bases. This CDR3 is 15 amino acids long. Looked up from germline, CDR1 is MDHEN and CDR2 is SYDVKM. V trimming: 2 bases; J trimming: 6 bases; junction bases outside the gene matches: 7. As DNA, the CDR3 is TGTGCCAGCAGTTTAGCCAAGACAGGGGCGGATACGCAGTATTTT. Its translation: CASSLAKTGADTQYF.

The chain employs TRBV2 and TRBJ1-5; TRBD1 is a possible D gene (6 bases). The CDR3 is 16 residues long. Germline V gene sequence: CDR1 SNHLY, CDR2 FYNNEI. Trimming shortened V by 6 bases and J by 6 bases, and 21 bases separated the two germline ends. The CDR3, as DNA: TGTGCCAGCAGCCTCAACAGGGATAATAGCGGTCAGCCCCAGCATTTT. As protein: CASSLNRDNSGQPQHF.

This clonotype came up a few times. This chain links TRBV5-1 with TRBJ1-6; perhaps TRBD1 as D (5 bases). V was clipped by 3 bases and J by 7 bases, with 14 bases between them. Germline CDR1 SGHRS, CDR2 YFSETQ. This CDR3 is built from 15 residues. The CDR3 DNA is TGCGCCAGCAGCTCGCGACCTGGGGCGAATTCACCCCTCCACTTT. Translating gives CASSSRPGANSPLHF.

This chain joins TRBV23-1 and TRBJ2-3; 9 positions agree with TRBD1. TRBV23-1 is identified as an open reading frame with a role that is uncertain. The CDR3 length is 15 residues. J was trimmed by 7 bases and V by 3 bases; bases with no gene match: 8. The CDR3, as DNA: TGCGCCAGCAGTCATCGAGGGACAGGGCTCAATACGCAGTATTTT. Translating gives CASSHRGTGLNTQYF.

The chain employs TRBV9 and TRBJ2-2, with 11 positions matching TRBD2. V lost 0 bases to trimming and J lost 5 bases; unmatched junction nucleotides: 3. Germline V lookup: CDR1 SGDLS, CDR2 YYNGEE. CDR3 length equals 16 residues. CDR3 protein: CASSVALAGVTGELFF. In DNA, the CDR3 is TGTGCCAGCAGCGTAGCACTAGCGGGAGTGACCGGGGAGCTGTTTTTT.

The chain links TRBV5-6 to TRBJ2-3; perhaps TRBD2 as D (6 bases). CDR3 length: 16 residues. V lost 3 bases and J lost 6, with 20 bases in between. Germline CDR1 and CDR2: SGHDT and YYEEEE. The CDR3 coding sequence is TGTGCCAGCAGCTCCTACAAGGGCGGGGTACTCGATACGCAGTATTTT. Protein sequence: CASSSYKGGVLDTQYF.

The chain is built from TRBV19 and TRBJ2-7; TRBD1 aligns across 7 bases. This CDR3 has 15 residues. The junction had 9 bases not matched to a gene; V was cut back by 5 bases and J by 2 bases. Germline CDR1 reads LNHDA; CDR2 reads SQIVND (reference sequence). The CDR3 nucleotides are TGTGCCAGTAGTCATTACGGGACAGCGACCTACGAGCAGTACTTC. It translates to CASSHYGTATYEQYF. The whole variable domain, remainder taken from reference TRBV19 and TRBJ2-7, is DGGITQSPKYLFRKEGQNVTLSCEQNLNHDAMYWYRQDPGQGLRLIYYSQIVNDFQKGDIAEGYSVSREKKESFPLTVTSAQKNPTAFYLCASSHYGTATYEQYFGPGTRLTVT.

This clonotype was found many times. This sequence joins TRBV12-3 or TRBV12-4 and TRBJ2-7, with D unclear. The CDR3 is 13 residues long. The ends were cut back, 3 bases at V and 2 bases at J, with 8 bases in the middle. The CDR3 sequence: CASSFGPPYEQYF. The CDR3 region has the DNA TGTGCCAGCAGTTTTGGTCCTCCCTACGAGCAGTACTTC.

The chain has TRBV6-5 and TRBJ1-2, with TRBD1 identical over 7 bases. V was pared by 6 bases and J by 6 bases, with 10 bases of the junction left unmatched. The CDR3 loop spans 14 amino acids. Germline CDR1 MNHEY, CDR2 SVGAGI. CDR3 amino acids: CASSRQGGSNGYTF. DNA for the CDR3: TGTGCCAGCAGCAGACAGGGCGGTTCAAATGGCTACACCTTC.

This clonotype appeared a few times. The chain couples TRBV7-2 to TRBJ2-4; 10 positions match TRBD2. The CDR3 has 16 amino acids. CDR1 is SGHTA, CDR2 FQGNSA, per germline. The trim removed 3 bases at V and 13 bases at J, leaving 15 bases unmatched. The CDR3 here is CASSLTGTSEGGEQYF. CDR3 bases: TGTGCCAGCAGCTTGACCGGGACTAGCGAGGGGGGAGAGCAGTACTTC.